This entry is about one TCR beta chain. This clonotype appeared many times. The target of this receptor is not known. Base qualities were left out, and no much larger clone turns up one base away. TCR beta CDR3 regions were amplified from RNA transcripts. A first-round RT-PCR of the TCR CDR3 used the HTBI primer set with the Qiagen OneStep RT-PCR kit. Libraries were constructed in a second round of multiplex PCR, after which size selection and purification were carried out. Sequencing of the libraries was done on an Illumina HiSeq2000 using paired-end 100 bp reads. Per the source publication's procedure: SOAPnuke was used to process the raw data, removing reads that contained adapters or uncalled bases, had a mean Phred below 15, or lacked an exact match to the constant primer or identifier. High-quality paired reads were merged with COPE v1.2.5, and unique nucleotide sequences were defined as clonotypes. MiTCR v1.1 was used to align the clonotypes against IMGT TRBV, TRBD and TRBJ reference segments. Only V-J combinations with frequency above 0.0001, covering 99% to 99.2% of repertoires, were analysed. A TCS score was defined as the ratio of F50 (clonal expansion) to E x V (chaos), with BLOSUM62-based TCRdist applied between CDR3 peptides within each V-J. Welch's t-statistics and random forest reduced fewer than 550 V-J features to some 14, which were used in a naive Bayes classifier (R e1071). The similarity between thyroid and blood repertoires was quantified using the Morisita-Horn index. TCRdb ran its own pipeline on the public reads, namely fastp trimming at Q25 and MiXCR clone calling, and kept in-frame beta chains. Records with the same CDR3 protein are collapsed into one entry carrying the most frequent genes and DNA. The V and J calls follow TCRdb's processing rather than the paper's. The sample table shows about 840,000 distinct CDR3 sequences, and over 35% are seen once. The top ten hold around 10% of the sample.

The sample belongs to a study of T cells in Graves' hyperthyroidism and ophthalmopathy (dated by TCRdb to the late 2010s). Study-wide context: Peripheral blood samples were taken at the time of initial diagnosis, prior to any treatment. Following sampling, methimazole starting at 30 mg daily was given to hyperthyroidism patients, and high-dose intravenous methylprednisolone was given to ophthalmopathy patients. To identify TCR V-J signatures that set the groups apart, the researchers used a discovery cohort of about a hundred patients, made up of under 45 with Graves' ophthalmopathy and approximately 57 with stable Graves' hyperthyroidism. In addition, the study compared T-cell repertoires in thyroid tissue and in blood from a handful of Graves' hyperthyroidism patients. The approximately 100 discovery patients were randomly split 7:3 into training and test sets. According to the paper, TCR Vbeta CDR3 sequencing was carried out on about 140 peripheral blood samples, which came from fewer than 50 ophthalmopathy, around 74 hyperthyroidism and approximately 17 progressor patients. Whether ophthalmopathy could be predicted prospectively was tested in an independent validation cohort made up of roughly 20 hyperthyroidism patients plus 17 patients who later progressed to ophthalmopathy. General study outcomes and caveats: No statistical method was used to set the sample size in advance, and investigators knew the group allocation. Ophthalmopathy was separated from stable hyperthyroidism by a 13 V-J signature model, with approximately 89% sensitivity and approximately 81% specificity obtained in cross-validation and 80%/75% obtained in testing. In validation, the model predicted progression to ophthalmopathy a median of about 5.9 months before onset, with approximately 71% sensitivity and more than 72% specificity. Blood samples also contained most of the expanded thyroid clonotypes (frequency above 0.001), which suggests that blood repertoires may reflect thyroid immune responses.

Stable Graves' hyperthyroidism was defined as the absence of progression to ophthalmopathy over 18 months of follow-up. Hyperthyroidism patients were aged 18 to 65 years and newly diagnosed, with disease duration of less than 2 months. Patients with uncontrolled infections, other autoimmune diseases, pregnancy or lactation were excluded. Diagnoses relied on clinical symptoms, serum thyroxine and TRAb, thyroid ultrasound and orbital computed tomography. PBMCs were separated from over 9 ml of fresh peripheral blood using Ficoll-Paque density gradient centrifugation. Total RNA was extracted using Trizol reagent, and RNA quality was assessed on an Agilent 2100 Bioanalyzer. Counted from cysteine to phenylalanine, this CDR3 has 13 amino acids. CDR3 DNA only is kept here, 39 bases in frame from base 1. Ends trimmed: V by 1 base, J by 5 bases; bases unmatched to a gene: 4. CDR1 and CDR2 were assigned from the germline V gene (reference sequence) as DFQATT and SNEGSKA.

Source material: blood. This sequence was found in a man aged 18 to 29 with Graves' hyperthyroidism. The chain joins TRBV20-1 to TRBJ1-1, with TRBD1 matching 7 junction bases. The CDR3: CSARGQGRTEAFF. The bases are TGCAGTGCTAGAGGACAGGGTCGGACTGAAGCTTTCTTT.